The text below deals with one T cell receptor (beta chain). Using immunoSEQ multiplex PCR, the repertoire was profiled, and TCRdb retains in-frame clones only, with some absent. This sample has under 75,000 clones, with 86% found just once. This entry is derived from a study of T cells in localized non-small cell lung cancer. Germline V gives CDR1 SGHNT, CDR2 YENEEA. J was trimmed by 12 bases and V by 6 bases; bases with no gene match: 3. This CDR3 spans 12 amino acids. The chain recombines TRBV11-3 with TRBJ2-3, with 13 bases matching TRBD2. The sample consisted of peripheral blood, taken before any cancer treatment. This TCR was recovered from a male donor at least 60 years old with stage III squamous cell lung carcinoma. The CDR3 sequence is CASSGLAGVQYF. DNA of the CDR3: TGTGCCAGCAGTGGACTAGCGGGGGTTCAGTATTTT.